This T cell receptor beta chain was identified in a study of blood T cell repertoires in COVID-19. Study-wide background: The United States, Italy and Spain provided the acute and convalescent COVID-19 samples. Sources were T cells, B-cell-depleted T cells, or PBMCs; the material itself was cDNA or gDNA.

Source study methods: Amplification with reference gene primers provided the estimates of nucleated cell counts. Profiled with immunoSEQ multiplex PCR; TCRdb holds only in-frame clones, not every one. Clonal size and the V and J genes are those of that table, whereas D and trimming came from the DNA. The sample consists of about 110,000 clones, about four fifths of them appearing once. V lost 3 bases and J 5 bases, leaving 10 bases between the germline ends. The CDR3 spans 13 residues. Germline V gene lookup returns CDR1 LGHDT and CDR2 YNNKEL (reference sequence). V gene TRBV3-1 (or the pseudogene TRBV3-2) combines with J gene TRBJ1-1; D is unclear. Sequencing input: peripheral blood. This sequence was found in an older woman with acute or convalescent COVID-19. In DNA, the CDR3 is TGTGCCAGCAGCCATTCGGGTTATACTGAAGCTTTCTTT. This sequence encodes CASSHSGYTEAFF.